This T cell receptor (beta chain) was captured by sequencing in a study of shared clonotypes between healthy human individuals. The CDR3 has 17 residues. Germline loops: CDR1 SGHTA, CDR2 FQGTGA. J gave up 6 bases and V 5 bases, and 15 bases lay outside the gene matches. Sequencing used immunoSEQ multiplex PCR; TCRdb keeps in-frame clones, though not all of them. The sample lists 2.3 million or so clones; over 85% were seen once. The chain recombines TRBV7-3 with TRBJ2-2, with TRBD1 matching 7 bases. The origin of this receptor is a man aged 18 to 35 in good health. Some clones in this sample may be carry-over from other donors' samples. The sequenced sample consisted of naive CD4+ T cells from PBMCs. The subset denotes: CD45RA+ positively selected. The CDR3 nucleotides read TGTGCCAGCAGCCCCCGGACAGGTCCCGGAACGGCCGGGGAGCTGTTTTTT. It codes for CASSPRTGPGTAGELFF.